The 32 T cell receptor beta chains below were found in one sample sequenced in a study of blood T cell repertoires in COVID-19. This table comes from immunoSEQ multiplex PCR, and its TCRdb copy is limited to in-frame clones, with some not included. Among 150,000 or so clones, roughly 90% were seen once, and the ten largest hold 1.2%. The sequenced sample consisted of PBMCs or T cells enriched from blood (not recorded which). Receptor source: a woman aged 25 to 39 with acute COVID-19.

The rearrangement joins TRBV9 to TRBJ2-1; D is ambiguous. This CDR3 region has 11 residues. Trimming shortened V by 3 bases and J by 5 bases, and 3 bases separated the two germline ends. Per germline, CDR1 SGDLS and CDR2 YYNGEE. DNA for the CDR3: TGTGCCAGCAGCGACAACAATGAGCAGTTCTTC. Residues: CASSDNNEQFF. Based on the CDR3 plus reference TRBV9 and TRBJ2-1, the full variable domain is DSGVTQTPKHLITATGQRVTLRCSPRSGDLSVYWYQQSLDQGLQFLIQYYNGEERAKGNILERFSAQQFPDLHSELNLSSLELGDSALYFCASSDNNEQFFGPGTRLTVL.

This chain uses TRBV7-2 with TRBJ2-7; 8 bases are a match to TRBD2. Trimming took 4 bases from V and 4 from J; bases not matched to a gene: 3. Germline loops: CDR1 SGHTA, CDR2 FQGNSA. This CDR3 contains 13 residues. The CDR3 spells CASSYSGVYEQYF. The CDR3 region has the DNA TGTGCCAGCAGCTATAGCGGGGTTTACGAGCAGTACTTC.

J is TRBJ2-7 and V is TRBV11-1; no clear D gene. Germline values: CDR1 SGHAT, CDR2 FQDESV (reference sequence). V lost 4 bases, J lost 3 bases, and 7 bases lay in between. The CDR3 length is 12 residues. Written as DNA, the CDR3 is TGTGCCAGCAGCTCCCCCGGCTACGAGCAGTACTTC. This sequence encodes CASSSPGYEQYF.

J is TRBJ1-6 and V is TRBV28; D gene ambiguous. Germline V gene lookup returns CDR1 MDHEN and CDR2 SYDVKM. The CDR3 sequence is 12 residues long. The V end lost 2 bases, the J end lost 10 bases, and 6 bases lay between the germline ends. CDR3 residues: CASSLLGSPLHF. Written as DNA, the CDR3 is TGTGCCAGCAGTTTACTCGGGTCACCCCTCCACTTT.

V gene TRBV19 combines with J gene TRBJ1-1, with D possibly matching TRBD1 (5 bases). Trimming pared 3 bases from V and 6 bases from J, leaving 14 bases between. CDR1 and CDR2 from the germline V gene are LNHDA and SQIVND (reference sequence). The CDR3 is made up of 14 amino acids. The CDR3 DNA reads as TGTGCCAGTAGTATTCTGGGGCTTCGGGCTGAAGCTTTCTTT. Residues: CASSILGLRAEAFF.

The chain links TRBV15 to TRBJ2-3; TRBD2 matches 8 bases. V shed 1 base and J 4 bases; nucleotides not matched to a gene: 7. This CDR3 spans 16 amino acids. The germline gives CDR1 LNHNV, CDR2 YYDKDF (reference sequence). CDR3 DNA: TGTGCCACCAGCAGAGTGCCTAGCGGGCCGTCAGATACGCAGTATTTT. It encodes CATSRVPSGPSDTQYF.

The chain recombines TRBV30 with TRBJ1-4; D gene ambiguous. V lost 0 bases and J 6 bases, leaving 11 bases between the germline ends. Per germline, CDR1 GTSNPN and CDR2 SVGIG (reference sequence). There are 14 residues in the CDR3. CDR3 sequence: CAWSVVGRDEKLFF. The DNA of the CDR3 is TGTGCCTGGAGTGTAGTAGGGAGGGATGAAAAACTGTTTTTT.

V and J are TRBV19 and TRBJ1-5; D unresolved. Germline values: CDR1 LNHDA, CDR2 SQIVND (reference sequence). The V end was cut by 7 bases, the J end by 2 bases, with 12 bases between. The CDR3 runs to 14 residues. CDR3 protein: CASIGQRRNQPQHF. As DNA, the CDR3 is TGTGCCAGTATCGGCCAGCGTCGCAATCAGCCCCAGCATTTT.

The CDR3: CASSTTGTLSVNSPLHF. The CDR3 DNA follows: TGTGCCAGTAGTACAACCGGGACACTAAGCGTAAATTCACCCCTCCACTTT. The chain couples TRBV19 to TRBJ1-6, with D possibly matching TRBD1 (6 bases). Germline-derived CDR1 and CDR2 are LNHDA and SQIVND (reference sequence). V gave up 4 bases and J gave up 7 bases, with 20 bases separating them. CDR3 size: 17 residues.

CDR3 in DNA: TGTGCCAGCAGTTTCAGGGTGCCCTACGAGCAGTACTTC. It is translated as CASSFRVPYEQYF. The V and J genes are TRBV12-3 or TRBV12-4 and TRBJ2-7, with D possibly matching TRBD1 (5 bases). The CDR3 contains 13 residues. Trimming pared 3 bases from V and 2 bases from J, leaving 8 bases between.

This clone was seen a single time. The CDR3 coding sequence is TGTGCCAGCTCACAAACCCCCGGACAGGGAGGAGGCTACACCTTC. It encodes CASSQTPGQGGGYTF. V and J are TRBV18 and TRBJ1-2; TRBD1 agrees at 8 bases. V trimming: 4 bases; J trimming: 8 bases; junction bases outside the gene matches: 12. Germline CDR1 and CDR2: KGHSH and LQKENI. The CDR3 is 15 amino acids.

This clone was seen a handful of times. This chain connects TRBV2 to TRBJ2-1, with a tentative D call TRBD1 (5 bases). Germline CDR1 reads SNHLY; CDR2 reads FYNNEI. There are 14 residues in the CDR3. Trimming took 6 bases from V and 9 from J, leaving 18 bases between them. CDR3 protein: CASSLARDQVEQFF. The CDR3 region has the DNA TGTGCCAGCAGCCTCGCCAGGGATCAGGTTGAGCAGTTCTTC.

J is TRBJ2-3 and V is TRBV28; 7 nucleotides agree with TRBD1. In germline, CDR1 is MDHEN, CDR2 SYDVKM. The CDR3 is made up of 16 amino acids. Trimming cost V 3 bases and J 3 bases; bases outside gene matches: 9. CDR3 DNA: TGTGCCAGCAGTTTGATACAGGGGTCCTGGACAGATACGCAGTATTTT. Translation gives CASSLIQGSWTDTQYF.

The V and J genes are TRBV5-1 and TRBJ2-1; possible D gene TRBD1, 5 bases. Germline V CDR1 and CDR2: SGHRS, YFSETQ. V shed 0 bases and J shed 8 bases, with 9 bases lying between them. This CDR3 has 13 amino acids. The CDR3 is CASSLGQGDEQFF. CDR3 coding DNA: TGCGCCAGCAGCTTGGGGCAGGGCGATGAGCAGTTCTTC.

This rearrangement joins TRBV7-2 to TRBJ2-5, with D maybe TRBD2 (6 bases). CDR3 length equals 13 residues. V lost 9 bases and J lost 2, with 13 bases in between. Per germline, CDR1 SGHTA and CDR2 FQGNSA. CDR3 nucleotide sequence: TGTGCCAGTCTGAGGGGAGGACAAGAGACCCAGTACTTC. It yields the protein CASLRGGQETQYF.

This chain connects TRBV11-2 to TRBJ2-7, with 7 bases fitting TRBD2. The CDR3 has 14 amino acids. Trimming at V came to 7 bases and at J to 7 bases, leaving 13 bases not matched to a gene. Germline values: CDR1 SGHAT, CDR2 FQNNGV. The DNA for the CDR3 is TGTGCCAGCACCACCGGGGGGTCTGAGGGGGAGCAGTACTTC. Translating it yields CASTTGGSEGEQYF. Based on the CDR3 plus reference TRBV11-2 and TRBJ2-7, the full variable domain is EAGVAQSPRYKIIEKRQSVAFWCNPISGHATLYWYQQILGQGPKLLIQFQNNGVVDDSQLPKDRFSAERLKGVDSTLKIQPAKLEDSAVYLCASTTGGSEGEQYFGPGTRLTVT.

V usage is TRBV18 and J usage is TRBJ2-5; a weak D match, TRBD2 (5 bases). The CDR3 runs to 15 residues. V lost 6 bases, J lost 3 bases, and 17 bases lay in between. Germline assignment: CDR1 KGHSH and CDR2 LQKENI. The CDR3 reads CASSRAGFSEETQYF. The CDR3 DNA is TGTGCCAGCTCGCGGGCCGGGTTTTCCGAAGAGACCCAGTACTTC.

J is TRBJ1-3 and V is TRBV4-1; D not resolved. The CDR3 is 15 residues long. CDR1 and CDR2 from the germline V gene are MGHRA and YSYEKL. Trimming pared 6 bases from V and 0 bases from J, leaving 12 bases between. The CDR3 DNA sequence: TGCGCCAGCAGTTCCGAGCCCTCCTCTGGAAACACCATATATTTT. This codes for CASSSEPSSGNTIYF.

V usage is TRBV5-4 and J usage is TRBJ2-3; 7 nucleotides line up with TRBD2. V lost 5 bases, J lost 2 bases, and 11 bases stayed unmatched. CDR3 length: 16 residues. CDR1 is SGHNT, CDR2 YYREEE, per germline (reference sequence). The CDR3 protein is CASSSSGWGSTDTQYF. In nucleotides, the CDR3 is TGTGCCAGCAGTTCTAGCGGTTGGGGGTCCACAGATACGCAGTATTTT.

The V call is TRBV30, the J call TRBJ2-5; 8 bases agree with TRBD1. Losses at the gene ends were 5 bases for V and 4 bases for J; bases not matched to a gene: 9. The CDR3 is 14 amino acids. Germline-derived CDR1 and CDR2 are GTSNPN and SVGIG (reference sequence). Here the CDR3 reads CAWAIRQGPETQYF. The CDR3 DNA follows: TGTGCCTGGGCAATACGACAGGGGCCAGAGACCCAGTACTTC.

The genes are TRBV4-3 and TRBJ2-3; 7 nucleotides match TRBD1. The CDR3 loop spans 16 amino acids. V trimming: 0 bases; J trimming: 6 bases; junction bases outside the gene matches: 9. Looked up from germline, CDR1 is LGHNA and CDR2 is YSLEER. In DNA form, the CDR3 reads TGCGCCAGCAGCCAAGATCAGGGGGAAGGGGAGGATACGCAGTATTTT. Its protein is CASSQDQGEGEDTQYF.

This rearrangement joins TRBV24-1 to TRBJ2-1; 10 bases fit TRBD2. CDR3 length equals 14 residues. Germline CDR1 is KGHDR and CDR2 is SFDVKD. Trimming at V came to 4 bases and at J to 7 bases, leaving 3 bases not matched to a gene. The CDR3 here is CATSDRTSGNEQFF. The CDR3 nucleotides read TGTGCCACCAGTGACCGGACTAGCGGTAATGAGCAGTTCTTC.

This clone was observed a few times. This chain links TRBV6-6 with TRBJ2-7, with D maybe TRBD2 (6 bases). V was shortened by 5 bases and J by 7 bases, with 27 bases between the two germline ends. Germline assignment: CDR1 MNHNY and CDR2 SVGAGI (reference sequence). CDR3 length equals 17 residues. The CDR3 DNA reads as TGTGCCAGCAGTCGTTCATCCGGCGGGGACCCCTCTCGGGAGCAGTACTTC. It encodes CASSRSSGGDPSREQYF.

The chain couples TRBV9 to TRBJ2-5; D may be TRBD2 (6 bases). Trimming pared 0 bases from V and 4 bases from J, leaving 16 bases between. The CDR3 extends over 16 amino acids. Germline CDR1 reads SGDLS; CDR2 reads YYNGEE. Written as DNA, the CDR3 is TGTGCCAGCAGCGTAGGGTATAGCGGTCCCGGAGAGACCCAGTACTTC. Amino acids: CASSVGYSGPGETQYF.

This chain links TRBV29-1 with TRBJ1-5; 9 bases agree with TRBD1. The CDR3 runs to 14 residues. Germline CDR1 SQVTM, CDR2 ANQGSEA. V gave up 6 bases and J gave up 3 bases; unmatched junction bases: 6. The CDR3 DNA is TGCAGCGTAAGGGGACAGGGCACCAATCAGCCCCAGCATTTT. Translated: CSVRGQGTNQPQHF.

The chain has TRBV24-1 and TRBJ2-3; D remains ambiguous. The germline gives CDR1 KGHDR, CDR2 SFDVKD. Trimming left V 5 bases short and J 6 bases short, with 14 bases between. The length of the CDR3 is 14 residues. CDR3 DNA: TGTGCCACCAGTGGTTCGGCTAGTTGGGATACGCAGTATTTT. Encoded protein: CATSGSASWDTQYF.

The genes are TRBV6-5 and TRBJ2-3, with 8 bases matching TRBD1. The CDR3 is 15 amino acids. The V segment lost 6 bases and the J segment 1 base; nucleotides outside the gene matches: 6. Germline CDR1 MNHEY, CDR2 SVGAGI. Here the CDR3 DNA reads TGTGCCAGCAGAATGCCGGGACAGGGCACAGATACGCAGTATTTT. This sequence encodes CASRMPGQGTDTQYF.

This clone was observed a few times. The chain couples TRBV19 to TRBJ2-6; TRBD2 aligns across 7 bases. CDR1 is LNHDA, CDR2 SQIVND, per germline (reference sequence). The CDR3 is made up of 16 amino acids. V lost 7 bases and J lost 3; bases outside the gene matches: 9. The CDR3 loop reads CASTPGGIGGANVLTF. The CDR3 nucleotides are TGTGCCAGTACTCCCGGGGGGATCGGTGGGGCCAACGTCCTGACTTTC.

This rearrangement joins TRBV6-5 to TRBJ2-7; tentative D call: TRBD1 (5 bases). CDR1 and CDR2 from the germline V gene are MNHEY and SVGAGI. V lost 7 bases, J lost 4 bases, and 14 bases lay in between. CDR3 length: 13 amino acids. The CDR3 here is CASTGRVLYEQYF. CDR3 DNA sequence: TGTGCCAGCACGGGCAGGGTTCTATACGAGCAGTACTTC.

This clone was found a few times. CDR3 region: CASSYGTGGNQPQHF. For the CDR3, the DNA is TGTGCCAGCAGCTATGGGACAGGGGGAAATCAGCCCCAGCATTTT. This chain connects TRBV6-2 or TRBV6-3 to TRBJ1-5; 11 nucleotides match TRBD1. The CDR3 consists of 15 residues. J gave up 4 bases and V 6 bases, and 5 bases lay outside the gene matches. From germline, CDR1 is MNHEY and CDR2 SVGEGT.

The CDR3 loop is CASSNRGLGGLRETQYF. The CDR3 nucleotides read TGTGCCAGCAGTAACAGGGGTTTGGGGGGTCTGAGAGAGACCCAGTACTTC. The chain uses TRBV28 and TRBJ2-5; D is possibly TRBD1 (7 bases). V dropped 5 bases and J dropped 4 bases, with 23 bases sitting between them. CDR1 is MDHEN and CDR2 is SYDVKM in the germline V gene. The CDR3 covers 17 residues.

The chain couples TRBV27 to TRBJ1-1; unclear D gene. The CDR3 sequence is 14 residues long. Germline V gives CDR1 MNHEY, CDR2 SMNVEV (reference sequence). Trimming took 4 bases from V and 8 from J, leaving 17 bases between them. The CDR3 region is CASSWADTATEAFF. Written as DNA, the CDR3 is TGTGCCAGCAGTTGGGCCGACACGGCTACCGAAGCTTTCTTT.